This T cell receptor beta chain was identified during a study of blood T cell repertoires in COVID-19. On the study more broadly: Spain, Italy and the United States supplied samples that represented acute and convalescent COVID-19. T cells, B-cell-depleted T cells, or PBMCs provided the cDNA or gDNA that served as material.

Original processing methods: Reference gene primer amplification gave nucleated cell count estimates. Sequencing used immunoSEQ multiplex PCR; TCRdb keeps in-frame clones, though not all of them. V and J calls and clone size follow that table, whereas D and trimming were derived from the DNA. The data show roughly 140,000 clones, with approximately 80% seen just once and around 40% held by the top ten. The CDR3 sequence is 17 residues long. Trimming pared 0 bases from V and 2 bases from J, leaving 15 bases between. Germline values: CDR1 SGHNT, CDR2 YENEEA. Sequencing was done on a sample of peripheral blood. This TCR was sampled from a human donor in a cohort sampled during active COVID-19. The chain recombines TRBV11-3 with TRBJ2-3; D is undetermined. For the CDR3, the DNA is TGTGCCAGCAGCTTAGAGTGGGCTTCACCGGTCACAGATACGCAGTATTTT. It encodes CASSLEWASPVTDTQYF.